Detailed here is one T cell receptor (beta chain). The antigen is undetermined. The data belong to a study of cytomegalovirus exposure and HLA in healthy donors. The study's findings and limits: In a later analysis, V- and J-gene trimming of beta chains associated with a DCLRE1C missense variant, replicated independently. In presence/absence analyses, roughly uniform sequencing depth across donors was assumed. Confirmation was obtained in vitro that a few CMV-associated chains are specific for CMV antigens.

PCR amplification relied on 60 Vbeta primers (plus 13 Jbeta primers). Study processing details: In a later analysis, of roughly 83 million unique beta chains, about 12 million appeared in at least two donors. The protocol was immunoSEQ multiplex PCR, while the TCRdb copy is restricted to in-frame clones and leaves out a portion. Clone size and the V and J calls come from that table; the DNA yielded D and trimming. There are around 130,000 clones in the sample; approximately 85% occur only once, and roughly 1.8% lies in the top ten. Germline V gene data show CDR1 as SGHVS and CDR2 as FQNEAQ. V shed 3 bases, J shed 0 bases, and the junction held 8 bases outside the gene matches. This CDR3 region has 21 residues.

Sequencing input: PBMCs. J is TRBJ2-6 and V is TRBV7-8; 16 nucleotides align to TRBD2. This TCR derives from a boy younger than 18 in good health and CMV-seronegative. CDR3 sequence (DNA): TGTGCCAGCAGCTTGGATGGGACTAGCGGGAGGGAGTTCTCTGGGGCCAACGTCCTGACTTTC. Amino acid sequence: CASSLDGTSGREFSGANVLTF. Together with reference TRBV7-8 and TRBJ2-6, the CDR3 gives the full variable domain: GAGVSQSPRYKVAKRGQDVALRCDPISGHVSLFWYQQALGQGPEFLTYFQNEAQLDKSGLPSDRFFAERPEGSVSTLKIQRTQQEDSAVYLCASSLDGTSGREFSGANVLTFGAGSRLTVL.